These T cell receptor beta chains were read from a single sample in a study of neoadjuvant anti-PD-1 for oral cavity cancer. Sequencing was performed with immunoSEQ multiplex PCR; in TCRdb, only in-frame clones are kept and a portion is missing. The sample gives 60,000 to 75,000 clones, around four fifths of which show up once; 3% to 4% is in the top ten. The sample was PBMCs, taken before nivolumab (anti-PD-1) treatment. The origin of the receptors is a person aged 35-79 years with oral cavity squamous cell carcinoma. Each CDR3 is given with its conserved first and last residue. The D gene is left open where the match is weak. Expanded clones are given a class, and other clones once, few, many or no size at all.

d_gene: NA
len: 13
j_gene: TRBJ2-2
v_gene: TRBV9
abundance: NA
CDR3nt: TGTGCCAGCAGCGTAGTTCCCACCGGGGAGCTGTTTTTT
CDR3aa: CASSVVPTGELFF

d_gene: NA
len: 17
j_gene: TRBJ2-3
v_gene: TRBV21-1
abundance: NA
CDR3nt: TGTGCCAGCAGCAAACTGTCTGGACTAGCGGGAGAGGATACGCAGTATTTT
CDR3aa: CASSKLSGLAGEDTQYF

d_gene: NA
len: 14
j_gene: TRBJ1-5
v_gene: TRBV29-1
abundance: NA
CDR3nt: TGCAGCGTTGCCGGGGGTTTCGGCAATCAGCCCCAGCATTTT
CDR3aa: CSVAGGFGNQPQHF

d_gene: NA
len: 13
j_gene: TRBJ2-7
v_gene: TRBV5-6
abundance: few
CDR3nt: TGTGCCAGCAGCTCCATCCAGGGCGGCGAGCAGTACTTC
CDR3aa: CASSSIQGGEQYF

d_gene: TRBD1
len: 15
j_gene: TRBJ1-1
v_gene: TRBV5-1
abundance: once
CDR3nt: TGCGCCAGCAGCCCCCGGGACAGTTCCCCCGGGGGCGCTTTCTTT
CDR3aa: CASSPRDSSPGGAFF

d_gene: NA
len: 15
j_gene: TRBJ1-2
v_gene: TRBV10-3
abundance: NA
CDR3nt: TGTGCCATCAGTGAGAGGGACACACGGTCCTATGGCTACACCTTC
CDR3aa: CAISERDTRSYGYTF

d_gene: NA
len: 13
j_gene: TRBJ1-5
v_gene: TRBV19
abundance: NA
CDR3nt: TGTGCCAGTAGTAGCGCAGGGGATCAGCCCCAGCATTTT
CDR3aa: CASSSAGDQPQHF

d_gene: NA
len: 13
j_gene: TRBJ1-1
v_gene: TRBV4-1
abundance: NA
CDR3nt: TGCGCCAGCAGCCAAGAGTGGAGAACTGAAGCTTTCTTT
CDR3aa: CASSQEWRTEAFF

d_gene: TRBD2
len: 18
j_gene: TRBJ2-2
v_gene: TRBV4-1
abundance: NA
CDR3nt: TGCGCCAGCAGCCAAGTCGCCGGGACTAGCGGGAGCGCCGGGGAGCTGTTTTTT
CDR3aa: CASSQVAGTSGSAGELFF

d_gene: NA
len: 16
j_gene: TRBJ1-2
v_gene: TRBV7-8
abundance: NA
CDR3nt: TGTGCCAGCAGCTTAGCCTACCTTACAGGAAACTATGGCTACACCTTC
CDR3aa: CASSLAYLTGNYGYTF

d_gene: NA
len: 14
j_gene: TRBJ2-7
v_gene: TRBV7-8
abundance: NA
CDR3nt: TGTGCCAGCAGCCCCCGTGTCCTTACCTACGAGCAGTACTTC
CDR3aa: CASSPRVLTYEQYF

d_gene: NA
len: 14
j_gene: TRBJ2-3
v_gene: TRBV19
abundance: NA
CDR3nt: TGTGCCAGTAGCGCTTCGGGAAGCCCAGATACGCAGTATTTT
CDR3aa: CASSASGSPDTQYF

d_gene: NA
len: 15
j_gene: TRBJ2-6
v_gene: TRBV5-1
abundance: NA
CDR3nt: TGCGCCAGCAGCTCCCCGTCTTTAGGGGCCAACGTCCTGACTTTC
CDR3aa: CASSSPSLGANVLTF

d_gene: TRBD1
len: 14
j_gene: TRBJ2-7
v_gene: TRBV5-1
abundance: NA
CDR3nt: TGCGCCAGCAGCTCGTGGACAGGGGCGGGCGAGCAGTACTTC
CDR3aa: CASSSWTGAGEQYF

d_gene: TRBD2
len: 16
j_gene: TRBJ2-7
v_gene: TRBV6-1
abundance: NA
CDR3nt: TGTGCCAGCAGTGAAATGGTGACTAGCGGGAATTACGAGCAGTACTTC
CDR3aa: CASSEMVTSGNYEQYF

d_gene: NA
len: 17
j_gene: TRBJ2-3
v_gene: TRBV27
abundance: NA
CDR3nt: TGTGCCAGCAGTTTATCGAACCTTAGGGATTTGACAGATACGCAGTATTTT
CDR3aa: CASSLSNLRDLTDTQYF

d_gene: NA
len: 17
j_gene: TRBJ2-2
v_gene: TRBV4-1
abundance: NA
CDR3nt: TGCGCCAGCAGCCCCACCCCCTTGCAAAGGAACACCGGGGAGCTGTTTTTT
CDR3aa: CASSPTPLQRNTGELFF

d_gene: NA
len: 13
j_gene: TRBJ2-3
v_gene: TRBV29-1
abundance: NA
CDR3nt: TGCAGCGGTGGAGCGAACGAGGGAGATACGCAGTATTTT
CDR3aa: CSGGANEGDTQYF

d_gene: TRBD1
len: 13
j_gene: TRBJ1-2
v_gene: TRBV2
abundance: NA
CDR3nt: TGTGCCAACCCACTGACAGGGTTTAGCGGCTACACCTTC
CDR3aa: CANPLTGFSGYTF

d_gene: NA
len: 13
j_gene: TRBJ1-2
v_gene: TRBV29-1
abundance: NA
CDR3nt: TGCAGCGTTGATCGGCCCACAACCTGGGGCTACACCTTC
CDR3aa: CSVDRPTTWGYTF

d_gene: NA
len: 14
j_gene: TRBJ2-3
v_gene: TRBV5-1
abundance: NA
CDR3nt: TGCGCCAGCAGCCTCTCCGCTAGCACAGATACGCAGTATTTT
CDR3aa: CASSLSASTDTQYF

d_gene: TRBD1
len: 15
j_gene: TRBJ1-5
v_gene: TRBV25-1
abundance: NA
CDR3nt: TGTGCCAGCAGTCCCCCCGGGACAGGGCTCCAGCCCCAGCATTTT
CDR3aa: CASSPPGTGLQPQHF

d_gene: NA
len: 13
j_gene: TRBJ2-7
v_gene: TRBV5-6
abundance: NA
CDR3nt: TGTGCCAGCAGCCTTGGCCAGGTTTTCGAGCAGTACTTC
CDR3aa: CASSLGQVFEQYF

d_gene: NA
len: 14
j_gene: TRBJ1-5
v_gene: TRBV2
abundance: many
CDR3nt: TGTGCCAGCAGTGAAGCGGGTAAACGTCAGCCCCAGCATTTT
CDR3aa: CASSEAGKRQPQHF

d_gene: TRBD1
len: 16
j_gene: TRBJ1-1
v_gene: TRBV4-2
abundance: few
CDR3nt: TGTGCCAGCAGCGAAGCAACCTTGGACAGGGATCCCAAGTCTTTCTTT
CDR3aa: CASSEATLDRDPKSFF

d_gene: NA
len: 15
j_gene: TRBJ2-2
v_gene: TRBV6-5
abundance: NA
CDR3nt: TGTGCCAGCAGTTTTTCGAGGACATGGGTGGGGGAGCTGTTTTTT
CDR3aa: CASSFSRTWVGELFF

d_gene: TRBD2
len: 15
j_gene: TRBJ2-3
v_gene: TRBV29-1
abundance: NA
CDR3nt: TGCAGCGTTGTGTTACTAGCGGGAGGGCCAGATACGCAGTATTTT
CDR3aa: CSVVLLAGGPDTQYF

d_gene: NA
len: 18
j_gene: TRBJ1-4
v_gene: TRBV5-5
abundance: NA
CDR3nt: TGTGCCAGCAGCTTGGGGTCAGGGTGGTATTTGGATTCGGAAAAACTGTTTTTT
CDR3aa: CASSLGSGWYLDSEKLFF

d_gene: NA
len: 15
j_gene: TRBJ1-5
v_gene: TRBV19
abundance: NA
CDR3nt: TGTGCCAGTAGTATCAGGGATGCGGGCAATCAGCCCCAGCATTTT
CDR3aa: CASSIRDAGNQPQHF

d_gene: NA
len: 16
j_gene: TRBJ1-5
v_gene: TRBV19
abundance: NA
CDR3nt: TGTGCCAGTAGTATTCTAGGAAGTCTCCCTGCGCAGCCCCAGCATTTT
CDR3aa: CASSILGSLPAQPQHF

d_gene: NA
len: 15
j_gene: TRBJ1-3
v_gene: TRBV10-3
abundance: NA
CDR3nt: TGTGCCATCAGTGATTCCGTACAGGGAGGGAACACCATATATTTT
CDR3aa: CAISDSVQGGNTIYF

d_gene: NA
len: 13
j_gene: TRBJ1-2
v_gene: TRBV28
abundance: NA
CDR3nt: TGTGCCAGCAGTTTCGGACAGTTTTATGGCTACACCTTC
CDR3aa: CASSFGQFYGYTF

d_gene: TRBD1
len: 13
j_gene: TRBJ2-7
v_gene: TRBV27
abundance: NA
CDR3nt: TGTGCCAGCAGTCAGACAGGGCTGGACGAGCAGTACTTC
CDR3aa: CASSQTGLDEQYF

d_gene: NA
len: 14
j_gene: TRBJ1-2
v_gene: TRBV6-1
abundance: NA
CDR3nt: TGTGCCAGCAGTGAAGCCATCCTAGGCTATGGCTACACCTTC
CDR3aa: CASSEAILGYGYTF

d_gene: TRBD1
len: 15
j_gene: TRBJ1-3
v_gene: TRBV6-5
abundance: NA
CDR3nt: TGTGCCAGCAGTTCGGGGACAGTTACTGGAAACACCATATATTTT
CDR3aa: CASSSGTVTGNTIYF

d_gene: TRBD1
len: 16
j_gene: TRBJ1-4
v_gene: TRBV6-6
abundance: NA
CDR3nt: TGTGCCAGCAGATACCGTTCCGGGACAGAGAATGAAAAACTGTTTTTT
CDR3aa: CASRYRSGTENEKLFF

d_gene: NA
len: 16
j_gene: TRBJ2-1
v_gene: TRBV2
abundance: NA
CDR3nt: TGTGCCAGCAGTGAAGGGGGACTCATCTTTCCCCATGAGCAGTTCTTC
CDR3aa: CASSEGGLIFPHEQFF

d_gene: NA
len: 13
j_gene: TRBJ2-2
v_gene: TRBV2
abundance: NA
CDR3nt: TGTGCCAGCAGAAAGGGGGGTACCGGGGAGCTGTTTTTT
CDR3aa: CASRKGGTGELFF

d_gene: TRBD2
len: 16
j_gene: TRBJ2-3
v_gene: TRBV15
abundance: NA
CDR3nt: TGTGCCACCAGCAGAGATCGACCGGGGGGGATCGGTACGCAGTATTTT
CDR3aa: CATSRDRPGGIGTQYF

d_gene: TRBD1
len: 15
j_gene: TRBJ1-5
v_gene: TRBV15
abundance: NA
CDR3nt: TGTGCCACCAGCAGAGAGACAGGGGCCGGTCAGCCCCAGCATTTT
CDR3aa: CATSRETGAGQPQHF

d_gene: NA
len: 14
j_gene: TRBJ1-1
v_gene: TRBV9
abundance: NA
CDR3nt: TGTGCCAGCAGCGTAGTAGGGGTAGGGACTGAAGCTTTCTTT
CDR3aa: CASSVVGVGTEAFF

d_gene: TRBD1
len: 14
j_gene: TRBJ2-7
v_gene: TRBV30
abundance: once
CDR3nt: TGTGCCTGGAGACGAAAGACAGGGCTACACGAGCAGTACTTC
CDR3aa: CAWRRKTGLHEQYF

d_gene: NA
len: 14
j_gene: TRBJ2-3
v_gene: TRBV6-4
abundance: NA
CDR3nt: TGTGCCAGCAGTGGGGGCGGGAGCACAGATACGCAGTATTTT
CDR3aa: CASSGGGSTDTQYF

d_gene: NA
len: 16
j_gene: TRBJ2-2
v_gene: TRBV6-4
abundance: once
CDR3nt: TGTGCCAGCAGTGACGACTGGGGGGCAGACACCGGGGAGCTGTTTTTT
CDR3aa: CASSDDWGADTGELFF

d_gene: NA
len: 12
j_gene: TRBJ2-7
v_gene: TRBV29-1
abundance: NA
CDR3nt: TGCAGCGTTGTCAGCGATTACAGCGAGCAGTACTTC
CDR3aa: CSVVSDYSEQYF

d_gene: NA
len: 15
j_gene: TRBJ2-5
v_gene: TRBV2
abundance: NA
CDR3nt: TGTGCCAGCAGTTCAGGGGTTACGTACCAAGAGACCCAGTACTTC
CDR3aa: CASSSGVTYQETQYF

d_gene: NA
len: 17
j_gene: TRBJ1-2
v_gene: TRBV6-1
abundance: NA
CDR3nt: TGTGCCAGCAGTGACCCCGCCGTTACAGGGATTATCTATGGCTACACCTTC
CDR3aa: CASSDPAVTGIIYGYTF